Listed here are 15 T cell receptor beta chains from one sample, sequenced in a study of blood T cell repertoires in COVID-19. Repertoires were generated with immunoSEQ multiplex PCR, while TCRdb's copy carries only in-frame clones and drops some. Among roughly 50,000 clones listed, roughly 90% were seen once. The specimen was peripheral blood. These receptors all stem from a human donor in a cohort sampled during active COVID-19.

This clone came up once. The chain employs TRBV19 and TRBJ2-7, with 10 bases matching TRBD2. V was clipped by 5 bases and J by 0 bases; unmatched bases: 4. This CDR3 is built from 15 residues. CDR1 is LNHDA, CDR2 SQIVND, per germline (reference sequence). The CDR3 here is CASSLSGGSSYEQYF. The CDR3 DNA is TGTGCCAGTAGTCTTAGCGGGGGGAGCTCCTACGAGCAGTACTTC.

The V gene is TRBV2, the J gene TRBJ2-7; 10 positions agree with TRBD2. With 7 bases clipped from V and 7 bases from J, the junction kept 13 bases outside the gene matches. The CDR3 runs to 15 residues. CDR1 is SNHLY and CDR2 is FYNNEI in the germline V gene. As DNA, the CDR3 is TGTGCCAGCAATCAATGGAGCGGGGGGGCTCATGAGCAGTACTTC. Residues: CASNQWSGGAHEQYF.

CDR3: CAWSFAGNTEAFF. DNA for the CDR3: TGTGCCTGGAGTTTTGCAGGGAACACTGAAGCTTTCTTT. The V gene is TRBV30, the J gene TRBJ1-1; no definite D call. The CDR3 covers 13 residues. V lost 2 bases and J 1 base, leaving 8 bases between the germline ends. Per germline, CDR1 GTSNPN and CDR2 SVGIG (reference sequence). Full variable domain (outside the CDR3, taken from reference TRBV30 and TRBJ1-1): SQTIHQWPATLVQPVGSPLSLECTVEGTSNPNLYWYRQAAGRGLQLLFYSVGIGQISSEVPQNLSASRPQDRQFILSSKKLLLSDSGFYLCAWSFAGNTEAFFGQGTRLTVV.

V is TRBV11-2 and J is TRBJ1-3; D ambiguous. Trimming left V 7 bases short and J 7 bases short, with 20 bases between. Germline values: CDR1 SGHAT, CDR2 FQNNGV. The CDR3 contains 15 residues. The CDR3 is CASTFGVPRLNTIYF. CDR3 sequence (DNA): TGTGCCAGCACCTTCGGGGTCCCACGGCTGAACACCATATATTTT.

The V call is TRBV28, the J call TRBJ1-2; 7 bases are shared with TRBD1. J lost 4 bases, V lost 6 bases, and 11 bases had no gene match. In germline, CDR1 is MDHEN, CDR2 SYDVKM. CDR3 length: 15 residues. The CDR3: CASRAGTVLSYGYTF. Written as DNA, the CDR3 is TGTGCCAGCAGAGCCGGGACAGTACTTTCCTATGGCTACACCTTC.

The chain employs TRBV4-3 and TRBJ2-5, with unresolved D. CDR1 is LGHNA, CDR2 YSLEER, per germline. The CDR3 is 16 amino acids. V shed 0 bases and J shed 5 bases, with 16 bases lying between them. The CDR3 DNA reads TGCGCCAGCAGCCAAGATTGGAGTAGCTCGATTGAGACCCAGTACTTC. Encoded protein: CASSQDWSSSIETQYF.

The chain joins TRBV11-2 to TRBJ2-3, with TRBD1 matching over 11 bases. CDR1 and CDR2 from the germline V gene are SGHAT and FQNNGV. Trimming at V came to 5 bases and at J to 4 bases, leaving 11 bases not matched to a gene. CDR3 length: 17 amino acids. As DNA, the CDR3 is TGTGCCAGCAGCCCTTGGACAGGGGGCAACCGGCCAGATACGCAGTATTTT. Its protein is CASSPWTGGNRPDTQYF.

This chain links TRBV20-1 with TRBJ2-7; TRBD1 is a possible D gene (6 bases). Trimming pared 3 bases from V and 4 bases from J, leaving 10 bases between. CDR1 and CDR2 (germline): DFQATT, SNEGSKA (reference sequence). CDR3 size: 12 residues. The CDR3 spells CSASGQGYEQYF. The CDR3 coding sequence is TGCAGTGCTAGTGGGCAGGGGTACGAGCAGTACTTC.

V is TRBV5-8 and J is TRBJ1-1; tentatively, D is TRBD1 (5 bases). The V and J ends lost 4 bases and 1 base respectively, with 11 bases between them. The CDR3 runs to 14 residues. Germline V gene lookup returns CDR1 SGHTS and CDR2 YDEGEE. The CDR3 loop reads CASSPTERNTEAFF. In DNA form, the CDR3 reads TGTGCCAGCAGCCCGACAGAAAGGAACACTGAAGCTTTCTTT.

In nucleotides, the CDR3 is TGTGCCAGCACCCCGTCAGGCAGCCTGAACACTGAAGCTTTCTTT. This encodes CASTPSGSLNTEAFF. The chain is built from TRBV2 and TRBJ1-1, with no clear D. V lost 7 bases to trimming and J lost 0 bases, with 15 bases between them. Germline V CDR1 and CDR2: SNHLY, FYNNEI. The CDR3 is 15 amino acids. The variable domain in full, with the rest retrieved from reference TRBV2 and TRBJ1-1, is EPEVTQTPSHQVTQMGQEVILRCVPISNHLYFYWYRQILGQKVEFLVSFYNNEISEKSEIFDDQFSVERPDGSNFTLKIRSTKLEDSAMYFCASTPSGSLNTEAFFGQGTRLTVV.

The genes are TRBV29-1 and TRBJ1-4, with D perhaps TRBD1 (5 bases). The CDR3 loop spans 15 amino acids. V shed 5 bases and J shed 0 bases, with 13 bases lying between them. Germline CDR1 SQVTM, CDR2 ANQGSEA. CDR3 DNA sequence: TGCAGCGTTACCGCAGGGCTTGCAACTAATGAAAAACTGTTTTTT. Its protein product is CSVTAGLATNEKLFF.

This rearrangement joins TRBV7-2 to TRBJ2-1; D might be TRBD2 (5 bases). V was pared by 1 base and J by 5 bases, with 12 bases between. This CDR3 is built from 15 residues. Germline assignment: CDR1 SGHTA and CDR2 FQGNSA. The CDR3 DNA reads TGTGCCAGCAGCTTAGGGGCTTCGGGAAACAATGAGCAGTTCTTC. Encoded protein: CASSLGASGNNEQFF.

CDR3 residues: CAWSTGQGDSPLHF. The CDR3 DNA sequence: TGTGCCTGGAGCACCGGACAGGGGGATTCACCCCTCCACTTT. The chain combines TRBV30 with TRBJ1-6, with 10 bases aligning to TRBD1. Germline assignment: CDR1 GTSNPN and CDR2 SVGIG (reference sequence). Unmatched junction bases numbered 4, after V lost 3 bases and J lost 8 bases. The CDR3 is made up of 14 amino acids.

The genes are TRBV19 and TRBJ2-5, with 8 bases fitting TRBD1. Germline V gene lookup returns CDR1 LNHDA and CDR2 SQIVND (reference sequence). This CDR3 contains 13 residues. Trimming at V came to 6 bases and at J to 4 bases, leaving 4 bases not matched to a gene. CDR3 loop: CASSLDRAETQYF. The CDR3 nucleotides are TGTGCCAGTAGCTTGGACAGGGCAGAGACCCAGTACTTC.

The CDR3 region is CASSLDWAGGNTGELFF. The CDR3 region has the DNA TGTGCCAGCAGCTTAGATTGGGCAGGAGGGAACACCGGGGAGCTGTTTTTT. The genes are TRBV11-3 and TRBJ2-2, with D maybe TRBD2 (5 bases). CDR3 length equals 17 residues. CDR1 is SGHNT and CDR2 is YENEEA in the germline V gene. Trimming removed 0 bases at V and 1 base at J, with 12 bases between.